The 12 T cell receptor beta chains presented below share a single source sample, sequenced in a study of T cells in Graves' hyperthyroidism and ophthalmopathy. Researchers took RNA transcripts and amplified the TCR beta CDR3 regions from them. Primed by the HTBI set, a first-round RT-PCR was run on the TCR CDR3. From the multiplex PCR reads, TCRdb called clonotypes with MiXCR, one entry per CDR3 protein. The repertoire holds roughly 400,000 distinct CDR3 sequences, with about 14% as singletons. Sequencing was done on a sample of blood. Receptors were obtained from a man aged 45-65 years with Graves' ophthalmopathy.

This clonotype was detected a few times. V usage is TRBV4-1 and J usage is TRBJ2-1, with D uncertain. V was trimmed by 0 bases and J by 4 bases, leaving 19 bases between them. The CDR3 consists of 18 residues. Germline lookup yields CDR1 MGHRA and CDR2 YSYEKL. The CDR3 spells CASSQDAVNSEPYNEQFF. The CDR3 bases are TGCGCCAGCAGCCAAGACGCGGTTAACTCCGAACCTTACAATGAGCAGTTCTTC.

This chain connects TRBV20-1 to TRBJ1-3, with D perhaps TRBD1 (5 bases). The CDR3 consists of 13 residues. V was pared by 5 bases and J by 0 bases, with 8 bases between. Germline CDR1 reads DFQATT; CDR2 reads SNEGSKA (reference sequence). For the CDR3, the DNA is TGCAGTGCTGGCAGGGTCTCTGGAAACACCATATATTTT. Its translation is CSAGRVSGNTIYF.

V gene TRBV5-4 combines with J gene TRBJ1-2; possibly TRBD1 for D (5 bases). Germline V gene sequence: CDR1 SGHNT, CDR2 YYREEE (reference sequence). The V gene lost 0 bases and the J gene lost 4 bases, with 7 bases spanning the gap. This CDR3 has 13 amino acids. CDR3 region: CASSLDGAYGYTF. The CDR3 DNA reads as TGTGCCAGCAGCTTGGATGGGGCCTATGGCTACACCTTC.

The J gene is TRBJ2-5, the V gene TRBV7-8; D gene ambiguous. V was cut by 5 bases and J by 2 bases, with 9 bases left in between. The length of the CDR3 is 13 residues. Per germline, CDR1 SGHVS and CDR2 FQNEAQ. In DNA, the CDR3 is TGTGCCAGCAGCGTCCTTCCTCAAGAGACCCAGTACTTC. Protein sequence: CASSVLPQETQYF.

The rearrangement uses TRBV5-6 and TRBJ2-7; no clear D gene. The CDR3 consists of 15 residues. Germline V gene lookup returns CDR1 SGHDT and CDR2 YYEEEE. V lost 2 bases, J lost 3 bases, and 15 bases lay in between. In DNA form, the CDR3 reads TGTGCCAGCAGCTTCGGTTTAGAGAGATACTACGAGCAGTACTTC. Translation: CASSFGLERYYEQYF.

Ten or more counts support this clonotype. The V call is TRBV6-1, the J call TRBJ2-7, with TRBD1 matching over 8 bases. The CDR3 is 15 amino acids. Germline V gene sequence: CDR1 MNHNS, CDR2 SASEGT. V lost 6 bases and J lost 0; bases outside the gene matches: 7. Written as DNA, the CDR3 is TGTGCCAGCAGCTACCGGGACAGGAGCTCCTACGAGCAGTACTTC. Encoded protein: CASSYRDRSSYEQYF.

This clonotype was observed at least ten times. The J gene is TRBJ2-3, the V gene TRBV11-2; the D gene could be TRBD1 or TRBD2 (5 bases each). Germline values: CDR1 SGHAT, CDR2 FQNNGV. There are 13 residues in the CDR3. V dropped 6 bases and J dropped 0 bases, with 7 bases sitting between them. In DNA, the CDR3 is TGTGCCAGCAGGGGACGGAGCACAGATACGCAGTATTTT. The encoded protein is CASRGRSTDTQYF.

Many counts were recorded for this clonotype. The chain carries TRBV28 and TRBJ2-7; a weak D match, TRBD1 (5 bases). V dropped 7 bases and J dropped 2 bases, with 9 bases sitting between them. This CDR3 is 12 amino acids long. Germline V lookup: CDR1 MDHEN, CDR2 SYDVKM. The CDR3 sequence is CASTGLAYEQYF. CDR3 nucleotide sequence: TGTGCCAGCACAGGGTTAGCCTACGAGCAGTACTTC.

Details on this clonotype: This clone may be a read error of a much larger clone one base away. This chain connects TRBV20-1 to TRBJ2-3, with 10 bases fitting TRBD2. The V and J ends lost 6 bases and 4 bases, in that order; junction bases with no gene match: 7. Germline-derived CDR1 and CDR2 are DFQATT and SNEGSKA (reference sequence). There are 14 residues in the CDR3. CDR3 amino acids: CSAKRGGLPDTQYF. DNA of the CDR3: TGCAGTGCAAAGCGGGGGGGCCTCCCAGATACGCAGTATTTT.

This clonotype was detected ten times or more. The chain uses TRBV29-1 and TRBJ2-2, with a weak D call TRBD1 (6 bases). Germline values: CDR1 SQVTM, CDR2 ANQGSEA. The CDR3 is made up of 12 amino acids. The germline V and J ends were trimmed by 7 bases and 6 bases, with 12 bases remaining between them. The CDR3 protein is CSGTVGAGELFF. The CDR3 nucleotides read TGCAGCGGGACAGTGGGAGCCGGGGAGCTGTTTTTT.

This clonotype was recorded many times. The chain recombines TRBV2 with TRBJ2-2, with D tentatively TRBD2 (7 bases). Germline V gene lookup returns CDR1 SNHLY and CDR2 FYNNEI. Deletions cut 8 bases from V and 8 bases from J, with 18 bases between. This CDR3 spans 14 amino acids. DNA for the CDR3: TGTGCCAGCCGGGGGGCGCTTTTGGTTGGGGAGCTGTTTTTT. Its protein is CASRGALLVGELFF.

This clonotype was found many times. The chain carries TRBV3-1 and TRBJ2-7; 7 bases are a match to TRBD2. This CDR3 is 15 amino acids long. Germline loops: CDR1 LGHDT, CDR2 YNNKEL (reference sequence). Germline trimming cut 3 bases from V and 5 bases from J; bases unmatched to any gene: 10. CDR3 DNA: TGTGCCAGCAGCCAGAACCAGCGGGAAGTCCACGAGCAGTACTTC. It is translated as CASSQNQREVHEQYF.